Each of the 22 T cell receptor beta chains below was sequenced from the same sample in a study of lymphopenia after photon versus proton radiotherapy. Profiled with immunoSEQ multiplex PCR; TCRdb holds only in-frame clones, not every one. The table has fewer than 35,000 clones, approximately 92% seen once. Sequenced here: peripheral blood, sampled from a patient treated with proton-based radiotherapy. The receptor set was obtained from a woman in her sixties or seventies with pancreatic cancer. Some clones in this sample may be carry-over from other donors' samples.

The J gene is TRBJ2-2, the V gene TRBV5-1; D call uncertain. Germline CDR1 reads SGHRS; CDR2 reads YFSETQ. There are 14 residues in the CDR3. V was trimmed by 7 bases and J by 2 bases, leaving 12 bases between them. The CDR3 loop reads CASGKAVNTGELFF. DNA for the CDR3: TGCGCCAGCGGCAAGGCAGTAAACACCGGGGAGCTGTTTTTT.

This sequence joins TRBV9 and TRBJ2-1; D is unclear. V shed 0 bases and J shed 8 bases, with 3 bases lying between them. CDR1 and CDR2 (germline): SGDLS, YYNGEE. There are 11 residues in the CDR3. The DNA for the CDR3 is TGTGCCAGCAGCGTAGTCGATGAGCAGTTCTTC. This translates into CASSVVDEQFF.

The V gene is TRBV13, the J gene TRBJ1-2, with 9 nucleotides matching TRBD1. V lost 5 bases to trimming and J lost 6 bases; unmatched junction nucleotides: 4. CDR3 size: 13 residues. Germline CDR1 and CDR2: PRHDT and FYEKMQ (reference sequence). CDR3 loop: CASSPRQGDGYTF. In nucleotides, the CDR3 is TGTGCCAGCAGCCCAAGACAGGGGGATGGCTACACCTTC. The variable domain in full, with the rest retrieved from reference TRBV13 and TRBJ1-2, is AAGVIQSPRHLIKEKRETATLKCYPIPRHDTVYWYQQGPGQDPQFLISFYEKMQSDKGSIPDRFSAQQFSDYHSELNMSSLELGDSALYFCASSPRQGDGYTFGSGTRLTVV.

The chain links TRBV28 to TRBJ2-5, with a possible D match to TRBD2 (5 bases). The length of the CDR3 is 16 residues. V gave up 6 bases and J gave up 4 bases, with 21 bases separating them. The germline V gene has CDR1 MDHEN and CDR2 SYDVKM. The DNA of the CDR3 is TGTGCCAGCAGCGCCCCCGGGCAGAGTGGAGGAGAGACCCAGTACTTC. It is translated as CASSAPGQSGGETQYF.

This clone was observed a few times. This chain links TRBV19 with TRBJ2-7; D may be TRBD1 (6 bases). V lost 5 bases, J lost 6 bases, and 20 bases lay in between. Germline V gives CDR1 LNHDA, CDR2 SQIVND (reference sequence). This CDR3 spans 15 amino acids. In DNA form, the CDR3 reads TGTGCCAGTAGTGTAACAGGGCAGGCGTCGGTCGAGCAGTACTTC. Encoded protein: CASSVTGQASVEQYF.

The chain is built from TRBV19 and TRBJ2-7, with D maybe TRBD1 (5 bases). The CDR3 consists of 13 residues. Trimming took 5 bases from V and 3 from J, leaving 11 bases between them. Germline CDR1 LNHDA, CDR2 SQIVND (reference sequence). CDR3 region: CASSPDSYYEQYF. CDR3 bases: TGTGCCAGTAGTCCAGACAGCTACTACGAGCAGTACTTC.

This chain links TRBV6-5 with TRBJ1-3; D is possibly TRBD1 (5 bases). Between the trimmed V and J ends, which lost 6 bases and 10 bases, there was a span of 16 bases. Looked up from germline, CDR1 is MNHEY and CDR2 is SVGAGI. The CDR3 is made up of 13 amino acids. The chain's CDR3 is CASRPHSGGTIYF. The CDR3 coding sequence is TGTGCCAGCAGACCCCACTCCGGGGGTACCATATATTTT.

The chain combines TRBV7-2 with TRBJ2-3, with D tentatively TRBD2 (5 bases). V lost 1 base to trimming and J lost 4 bases, with 12 bases between them. The length of the CDR3 is 15 residues. CDR1 is SGHTA, CDR2 FQGNSA, per germline. This CDR3 reads CASSLGYGVADTQYF. The CDR3 region has the DNA TGTGCCAGCAGCTTAGGGTACGGGGTAGCAGATACGCAGTATTTT.

The V and J genes are TRBV30 and TRBJ1-2; D not resolved. The CDR3 has 12 residues. Between the trimmed V and J ends, which lost 5 bases and 8 bases, there was a span of 15 bases. CDR1 GTSNPN and CDR2 SVGIG come from the germline V gene (reference sequence). Here the CDR3 reads CAWAQTARGYTF. CDR3 coding DNA: TGTGCCTGGGCCCAGACTGCTCGGGGCTACACCTTC.

The chain couples TRBV6-1 to TRBJ1-6; D is unresolved. V was cut by 8 bases and J by 10 bases, with 15 bases left in between. Germline CDR1 reads MNHNS; CDR2 reads SASEGT. The CDR3 loop spans 13 amino acids. The CDR3 nucleotides are TGTGCCAGCCAGGAGGAACATCGGTCACCCCTCCACTTT. Its translation is CASQEEHRSPLHF.

This chain joins TRBV11-2 and TRBJ2-2; D not certain. CDR3 size: 13 residues. V was cut by 5 bases and J by 5 bases, with 9 bases left in between. CDR1 is SGHAT and CDR2 is FQNNGV in the germline V gene. CDR3 protein: CASSGVWTGELFF. Written as DNA, the CDR3 is TGTGCCAGCAGCGGGGTTTGGACCGGGGAGCTGTTTTTT.

The chain recombines TRBV30 with TRBJ1-3; no clear D. Trimming stripped 0 bases from V and 5 bases from J, with 14 bases between. From germline, CDR1 is GTSNPN and CDR2 SVGIG (reference sequence). The CDR3 loop spans 15 amino acids. CDR3 in DNA: TGTGCCTGGAGTGTAATCCCGTACCCTCGAAACACCATATATTTT. Protein: CAWSVIPYPRNTIYF.

This clone was detected only a few times. V gene TRBV29-1 combines with J gene TRBJ2-6; perhaps TRBD1 as D (6 bases). CDR1 SQVTM and CDR2 ANQGSEA come from the germline V gene. The CDR3 covers 14 residues. Trimming pared 5 bases from V and 3 bases from J, leaving 11 bases between. CDR3 region: CSVQTGNGANVLTF. The DNA of the CDR3 is TGCAGCGTTCAAACAGGGAATGGGGCCAACGTCCTGACTTTC. The variable domain in full, completed from reference TRBV29-1 and TRBJ2-6, reads SAVISQKPSRDICQRGTSLTIQCQVDSQVTMMFWYRQQPGQSLTLIATANQGSEATYESGFVIDKFPISRPNLTFSTLTVSNMSPEDSSIYLCSVQTGNGANVLTFGAGSRLTVL.

The sample holds one count of this clone. This chain uses TRBV9 with TRBJ2-7; 11 nucleotides match TRBD1. This CDR3 has 15 amino acids. V was pared by 0 bases and J by 2 bases, with 1 base of the junction left unmatched. Per germline, CDR1 SGDLS and CDR2 YYNGEE. The CDR3 region is CASSVGDRGTYEQYF. For the CDR3, the DNA is TGTGCCAGCAGCGTAGGGGACAGGGGGACCTACGAGCAGTACTTC.

The gene calls are TRBV5-6 and TRBJ2-1; 13 positions agree with TRBD2. V trimming: 0 bases; J trimming: 10 bases; junction bases outside the gene matches: 13. CDR3 size: 18 residues. Germline CDR1 SGHDT, CDR2 YYEEEE. CDR3 region: CASSLVVSGTSGTGEQFF. In DNA form, the CDR3 reads TGTGCCAGCAGCTTGGTTGTCTCCGGGACTAGCGGGACAGGAGAGCAGTTCTTC.

V is TRBV28 and J is TRBJ1-2; 8 bases are a match to TRBD1. V dropped 5 bases and J dropped 4; count of bases not matched to a gene: 6. The CDR3 is 14 residues long. The V gene's germline CDR1 is MDHEN and CDR2 SYDVKM. The CDR3 sequence is CASSTGGVTYGYTF. CDR3 DNA sequence: TGTGCCAGCAGTACAGGGGGAGTTACCTATGGCTACACCTTC.

The CDR3, as DNA: TGTGCCAGCTCACCACCTACTAGCGGGGGAGCCAAAAACATTCAGTACTTC. The encoded protein is CASSPPTSGGAKNIQYF. V usage is TRBV18 and J usage is TRBJ2-4; 11 bases align to TRBD2. Germline V lookup: CDR1 KGHSH, CDR2 LQKENI. CDR3 length: 17 amino acids. Unmatched junction bases numbered 1, after V lost 0 bases and J lost 0 bases.

This rearrangement joins TRBV4-1 to TRBJ2-1; 12 nucleotides line up with TRBD1. Germline CDR1 is MGHRA and CDR2 is YSYEKL. The CDR3 extends over 14 amino acids. Trimming removed 5 bases from V and 8 bases from J; junction bases left unmatched: 4. CDR3 sequence (DNA): TGCGCCAGCAGCTATGGGACAGGGGGCGATGAGCAGTTCTTC. Its translation: CASSYGTGGDEQFF.

The chain employs TRBV28 and TRBJ2-7; D remains ambiguous. Per germline, CDR1 MDHEN and CDR2 SYDVKM. V was shortened by 6 bases and J by 1 base, with 13 bases between the two germline ends. This CDR3 is built from 14 residues. CDR3 protein: CASSEVQRSYEQYF. In nucleotides, the CDR3 is TGTGCCAGCAGCGAGGTCCAGCGTTCCTACGAGCAGTACTTC.

The chain is built from TRBV19 and TRBJ2-3; 7 nucleotides align to TRBD2. The CDR3 extends over 17 amino acids. The V and J ends lost 5 bases and 4 bases, in that order; junction bases with no gene match: 15. Germline lookup yields CDR1 LNHDA and CDR2 SQIVND (reference sequence). CDR3: CASSFSAGGSRADTQYF. The CDR3, as DNA: TGTGCCAGTAGTTTCTCGGCAGGCGGGAGTAGGGCAGATACGCAGTATTTT.

The chain uses TRBV2 and TRBJ1-4, with D possibly TRBD1 on 6 matching bases. This CDR3 region has 15 residues. V was pared by 2 bases and J by 2 bases, with 9 bases between. Germline assignment: CDR1 SNHLY and CDR2 FYNNEI. The CDR3 nucleotides are TGTGCCAGCAGTGAACGAACAGGGACTAATGAAAAACTGTTTTTT. As protein: CASSERTGTNEKLFF.

The chain has TRBV15 and TRBJ1-2; D unresolved. Deletions cut 2 bases from V and 2 bases from J, with 6 bases between. Germline values: CDR1 LNHNV, CDR2 YYDKDF (reference sequence). The length of the CDR3 is 13 residues. In DNA, the CDR3 is TGTGCCACCAGCAGACAGCGAAACTATGGCTACACCTTC. This gives the protein CATSRQRNYGYTF.